The 19 T cell receptor beta chains listed next were all sequenced from one sample in a study of blood T cells in healthy people across ages. Next came a second PCR, run for about 7 to 12 cycles, which used a sample-barcoded 5' primer along with a J-beta primer mix. Each CDR3 protein is one row after TCRdb ran MiXCR on the 5' RACE reads. The repertoire holds roughly 1,100,000 distinct CDR3 sequences, with around 25% as singletons. The data were also submitted as part of a second study, on T cells of mothers and their children.

Sequencing was carried out using blood. The receptors shown here come from a girl aged 2-10 years in good health.

This chain joins TRBV5-6 and TRBJ2-1; a weak D match, TRBD1 (6 bases). Germline assignment: CDR1 SGHDT and CDR2 YYEEEE. The CDR3 covers 15 residues. Trimming pared 4 bases from V and 4 bases from J, leaving 15 bases between. CDR3 nucleotides: TGTGCCAGCAGCGACCTCTGGACAGTATACAATGAGCAGTTCTTC. Its protein is CASSDLWTVYNEQFF.

The V gene is TRBV7-8, the J gene TRBJ2-2, with 15 bases aligning to TRBD2. The J segment lost 4 bases and the V segment lost 2 bases, leaving 8 bases of the junction unmatched. Germline V CDR1 and CDR2: SGHVS, FQNEAQ. The CDR3 covers 19 residues. DNA of the CDR3: TGTGCCAGCAGCTTATATGAGGGACTAGCGGGAGGCGCCACCGGGGAGCTGTTTTTT. Protein: CASSLYEGLAGGATGELFF.

The genes are TRBV12-5 and TRBJ2-5, with 11 positions matching TRBD2. The germline CDR1 and CDR2 sequences are LGHNT and FRNRAP. Germline trimming cut 2 bases from V and 11 bases from J; bases unmatched to any gene: 13. CDR3 length: 16 amino acids. The CDR3 DNA reads as TGTGCTAGTGGTTTGCCTTCTCTAGCGGGGGGCAATGAGCAGTACTTC. It encodes CASGLPSLAGGNEQYF.

The J gene is TRBJ1-1, the V gene TRBV29-1, with a tentative D call TRBD1 (5 bases). Deletions cut 5 bases from V and 4 bases from J, with 8 bases between. This CDR3 spans 11 amino acids. CDR1 is SQVTM, CDR2 ANQGSEA, per germline. As DNA, the CDR3 is TGCAGCGTTAGCAGGGTCACTGAAGCTTTCTTT. Protein sequence: CSVSRVTEAFF.

This chain joins TRBV7-9 and TRBJ2-7, with a weak D call TRBD1 (6 bases). Trimming removed 2 bases at V and 6 bases at J, with 14 bases between. The CDR3 is made up of 14 amino acids. CDR1 and CDR2 from the germline V gene are SEHNR and FQNEAQ (reference sequence). CDR3 amino acids: CASSLTGSSGEQYF. CDR3 coding DNA: TGTGCCAGCAGCTTAACAGGGTCAAGTGGCGAGCAGTACTTC.

The V gene is TRBV11-2, the J gene TRBJ2-4, with D perhaps matching TRBD1 (6 bases). The CDR3 totals 13 residues. Trimming shortened V by 5 bases and J by 8 bases, and 13 bases separated the two germline ends. Germline CDR1 SGHAT, CDR2 FQNNGV. This CDR3 reads CASSITGMDIQYF. Here the CDR3 DNA reads TGTGCCAGCAGCATAACAGGGATGGACATTCAGTACTTC.

In its sample, this clonotype was seen a few times. The rearrangement links TRBV4-1 to TRBJ2-7, with TRBD2 matching 8 bases. CDR1 and CDR2 (germline): MGHRA, YSYEKL. V was pared by 3 bases and J by 2 bases, with 6 bases of the junction left unmatched. CDR3 length: 15 amino acids. The CDR3 loop is CASSQPTSGTYEQYF. CDR3 DNA: TGCGCCAGCAGCCAGCCAACTAGCGGAACCTACGAGCAGTACTTC.

In this sample, this clonotype turned up a few times. The V call is TRBV11-2, the J call TRBJ2-1, with TRBD2 identical over 7 bases. There are 16 residues in the CDR3. The V gene end was trimmed by 5 bases and the J gene end by 1 base; junction bases not matched to a gene: 8. The germline V gene has CDR1 SGHAT and CDR2 FQNNGV. CDR3 DNA: TGTGCCAGCAGCCCGTGGGACTATGGGTCCTACAATGAGCAGTTCTTC. Its protein is CASSPWDYGSYNEQFF.

This clonotype was seen only a few times. The V call is TRBV28, the J call TRBJ2-7; tentatively, D is TRBD1 (6 bases). Trimming shortened V by 6 bases and J by 4 bases, and 10 bases separated the two germline ends. The CDR3 sequence is 12 residues long. Germline V gene lookup returns CDR1 MDHEN and CDR2 SYDVKM. The CDR3 is CASRRGGYEQYF. The CDR3, as DNA: TGTGCCAGCAGGCGAGGGGGTTACGAGCAGTACTTC. Full variable domain (outside the CDR3, taken from reference TRBV28 and TRBJ2-7): DVKVTQSSRYLVKRTGEKVFLECVQDMDHENMFWYRQDPGLGLRLIYFSYDVKMKEKGDIPEGYSVSREKKERFSLILESASTNQTSMYLCASRRGGYEQYFGPGTRLTVT.

The sample holds a few counts of this clonotype. The rearrangement joins TRBV4-3 to TRBJ2-1, with D possibly matching TRBD2 (5 bases). V lost 0 bases to trimming and J lost 0 bases, with 21 bases between them. The germline V gene encodes CDR1 LGHNA and CDR2 YSLEER. The CDR3 extends over 20 amino acids. This CDR3 reads CASSQDNNAIGESSYNEQFF. The CDR3 nucleotides read TGCGCCAGCAGCCAAGATAACAATGCCATCGGGGAGAGCTCCTACAATGAGCAGTTCTTC.

This clonotype has a count of ten or more. The V gene is TRBV27, the J gene TRBJ1-5; a weak D match, TRBD1 (6 bases). The CDR3 extends over 14 amino acids. The germline CDR1 and CDR2 sequences are MNHEY and SMNVEV (reference sequence). Trimming pared 2 bases from V and 4 bases from J, leaving 9 bases between. For the CDR3, the DNA is TGTGCCAGCAGTTTAACAGGGAGTAATCAGCCCCAGCATTTT. Translated: CASSLTGSNQPQHF.

Many counts were recorded for this clonotype. The gene calls are TRBV9 and TRBJ2-1; 10 bases line up with TRBD2. This CDR3 contains 13 residues. The V gene's germline CDR1 is SGDLS and CDR2 YYNGEE. V was pared by 3 bases and J by 6 bases, with 0 bases of the junction left unmatched. The CDR3 DNA reads as TGTGCCAGCAGCGGGACTAGCGGCAATGAGCAGTTCTTC. It translates to CASSGTSGNEQFF. Full variable domain (remainder filled in from reference TRBV9 and TRBJ2-1): DSGVTQTPKHLITATGQRVTLRCSPRSGDLSVYWYQQSLDQGLQFLIQYYNGEERAKGNILERFSAQQFPDLHSELNLSSLELGDSALYFCASSGTSGNEQFFGPGTRLTVL.

The chain recombines TRBV7-3 with TRBJ2-5; TRBD2 aligns across 10 bases. The last part of the DNA fits TRBJ2-1 better; the J call may be wrong. Germline-derived CDR1 and CDR2 are SGHTA and FQGTGA. CDR3 size: 15 residues. Here the CDR3 reads CASSFGAGGYNEQFF. The CDR3 nucleotides read TGTGCCAGCAGCTTCGGAGCGGGGGGGTACAATGAGCAGTTCTTC.

This clonotype was counted at least ten times. This chain links TRBV7-2 with TRBJ1-2; 8 bases align to TRBD1. V gave up 4 bases and J gave up 2 bases; unmatched junction bases: 0. This CDR3 is 13 amino acids long. In germline, CDR1 is SGHTA, CDR2 FQGNSA. The CDR3 spells CASSWTGNYGYTF. In nucleotides, the CDR3 is TGTGCCAGCAGCTGGACAGGGAACTATGGCTACACCTTC.

This rearrangement joins TRBV29-1 to TRBJ1-1; D is unresolved. Trimming stripped 6 bases from V and 1 base from J, with 6 bases between. CDR3 size: 11 residues. The germline V gene has CDR1 SQVTM and CDR2 ANQGSEA. The CDR3 DNA is TGCAGCGTCGACCAGAACACTGAAGCTTTCTTT. Translating gives CSVDQNTEAFF.

Notes on this clonotype: A much bigger clone sits one base away, suggesting this may be a read error. The V call is TRBV29-1, the J call TRBJ2-5, with 9 bases aligning to TRBD2. The germline gives CDR1 SQVTM, CDR2 ANQGSEA. The CDR3 contains 14 residues. The CDR3 bases are TGCAGCGTTGAGCCGGGACTAGCTAAAGAGACCCATTACTTC. Protein: CSVEPGLAKETHYF.

This chain joins TRBV29-1 and TRBJ2-5; no clear D. The better agreement between TRBJ2-1 and the DNA end casts doubt on the J call. CDR1 is SQVTM, CDR2 ANQGSEA, per germline. CDR3 length: 11 amino acids. The CDR3 is CSVETLAEQFF. The CDR3 nucleotides read TGCAGCGTTGAAACACTGGCTGAGCAGTTCTTC.

This clonotype has more than one count but fewer than ten. The rearrangement links TRBV12-3 or TRBV12-4 to TRBJ2-5; D ambiguous. The assigned J gene may be wrong: the sequence end matches TRBJ2-7 better. This CDR3 contains 14 residues. Here the CDR3 DNA reads TGTGCCAGCAGTTTAACGGCCGTCACCTACGAGCAGTACTTC. This sequence encodes CASSLTAVTYEQYF.

V gene TRBV4-1 combines with J gene TRBJ2-1; 12 bases map to TRBD2. The CDR3 loop spans 19 amino acids. Germline V lookup: CDR1 MGHRA, CDR2 YSYEKL. V lost 1 base, J lost 1 base, and 8 bases stayed unmatched. CDR3 in amino acids: CASSQVRLAGVASYNEQFF. CDR3 bases: TGCGCCAGCAGCCAAGTTCGACTAGCGGGAGTCGCATCCTACAATGAGCAGTTCTTC.